This passage covers 5 T cell receptor beta chains from one sample sequenced in a study of cytomegalovirus exposure and HLA in healthy donors. Vbeta (60) and Jbeta (13) primers were used in the PCR. Measured with immunoSEQ multiplex PCR; TCRdb has only the in-frame clones, and not every one. Of 100,000 to 150,000 clones in the sample, roughly 69% are singletons; the top ten hold approximately 2.6%. The specimen sequenced was PBMCs. Source of these receptors: a human donor in good health.

This rearrangement joins TRBV10-3 to TRBJ1-5; no definite D call. Between the trimmed V and J ends, which lost 3 bases and 4 bases, there was a span of 13 bases. The CDR3 is 15 residues long. Germline CDR1 ENHRY, CDR2 SYGVKD. CDR3 loop: CAISDRVTGNQPQHF. The CDR3 region has the DNA TGTGCCATCAGTGATCGTGTTACGGGGAATCAGCCCCAGCATTTT.

A word on this clone: The CDR3 does not close with the conserved phenylalanine or tryptophan, likely indicating a read error. The V gene is TRBV10-3, the J gene TRBJ2-7, with 10 bases identical to TRBD1. The germline gives CDR1 ENHRY, CDR2 SYGVKD. The CDR3 has 16 residues. V dropped 6 bases and J dropped 5; count of bases not matched to a gene: 13. CDR3 loop: CAISPDPGQGFNEQYL. The CDR3 bases are TGTGCCATCAGCCCTGATCCGGGACAGGGGTTTAACGAGCAGTACCTC.

The V gene is TRBV7-2, the J gene TRBJ2-3; TRBD2 agrees at 9 bases. V gave up 1 base and J gave up 0 bases; unmatched junction bases: 5. The germline V gene has CDR1 SGHTA and CDR2 FQGNSA. This CDR3 contains 17 residues. In DNA form, the CDR3 reads TGTGCCAGCAGCTTAGAAGCGACTAGCGGTAGCACAGATACGCAGTATTTT. Encoded protein: CASSLEATSGSTDTQYF. Together with reference TRBV7-2 and TRBJ2-3, the CDR3 gives the full variable domain: GAGVSQSPSNKVTEKGKDVELRCDPISGHTALYWYRQSLGQGLEFLIYFQGNSAPDKSGLPSDRFSAERTGGSVSTLTIQRTQQEDSAVYLCASSLEATSGSTDTQYFGPGTRLTVL.

The chain links TRBV18 to TRBJ2-7, with D uncertain. Per the germline V gene, CDR1 is KGHSH and CDR2 is LQKENI. V was trimmed by 3 bases and J by 3 bases, leaving 9 bases between them. This CDR3 is 13 amino acids long. CDR3 nucleotide sequence: TGTGCCAGCTCACCCAATCTAGGCTACGAGCAGTACTTC. Translating it yields CASSPNLGYEQYF. Drawing the rest from reference TRBV18 and TRBJ2-7, the complete variable domain is NAGVMQNPRHLVRRRGQEARLRCSPMKGHSHVYWYRQLPEEGLKFMVYLQKENIIDESGMPKERFSAEFPKEGPSILRIQQVVRGDSAAYFCASSPNLGYEQYFGPGTRLTVT.

This clone was observed a handful of times. The chain carries TRBV4-2 and TRBJ2-5; tentative D call: TRBD2 (6 bases). Germline CDR1 reads LGHNA; CDR2 reads YNFKEQ. With 3 bases removed from V and 0 bases from J, the gap between germline ends came to 14 bases. The CDR3 covers 16 residues. CDR3 DNA: TGTGCCAGCAGCCAGCCCGGGGGAGCGTACCAAGAGACCCAGTACTTC. It yields the protein CASSQPGGAYQETQYF.